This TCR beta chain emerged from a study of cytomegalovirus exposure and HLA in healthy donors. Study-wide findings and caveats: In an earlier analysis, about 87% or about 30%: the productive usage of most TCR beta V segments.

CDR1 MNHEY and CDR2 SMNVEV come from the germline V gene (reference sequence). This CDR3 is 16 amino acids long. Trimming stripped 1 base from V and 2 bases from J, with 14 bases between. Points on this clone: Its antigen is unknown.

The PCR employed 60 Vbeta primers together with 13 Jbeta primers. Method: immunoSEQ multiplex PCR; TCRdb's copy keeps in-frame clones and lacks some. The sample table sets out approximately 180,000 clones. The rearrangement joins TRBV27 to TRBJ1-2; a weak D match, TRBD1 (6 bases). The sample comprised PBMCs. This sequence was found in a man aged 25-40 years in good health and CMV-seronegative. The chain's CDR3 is CASSLYGKGENYGYTF. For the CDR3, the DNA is TGTGCCAGCAGTTTATATGGCAAGGGGGAGAACTATGGCTACACCTTC.